This T cell receptor beta chain was observed in a study of T cell responses to AZD1222 COVID-19 vaccine. Findings and limits, study-wide: A reported finding is that nearly half of spike-specific TCRs target unmutated variant regions. After the peak T cell response, and only then, were repertoires sampled. Spike-wide coverage was observed for vaccine-associated CD4 TCRs, with dominant responses at 160-218 and 743-854.

Using immunoSEQ multiplex PCR, the repertoire was profiled, and TCRdb retains in-frame clones only, with some absent. The sample lists about 100,000 clones, approximately 90% occurring once. Germline-derived CDR1 and CDR2 are SGHRS and YFSETQ. V lost 1 base to trimming and J lost 6 bases, with 17 bases between them. There are 16 residues in the CDR3. Concerning this clone: Its matching antigen is unknown.

The TCR sequence derives from an adult in good health. This chain connects TRBV5-1 to TRBJ1-5, with D maybe TRBD1 (6 bases). Sequences were derived from peripheral blood, sampled on day 0 of MenACWY control vaccination. DNA of the CDR3: TGCGCCAGCAGCTTGCTGGGGACACAGGAAGGTCAGCCCCAGCATTTT. The encoded protein is CASSLLGTQEGQPQHF.